This is a list of T cell receptor beta chains from one sample in a study of cytomegalovirus exposure and HLA in healthy donors. TCRdb's table, derived via immunoSEQ multiplex PCR, lists solely in-frame clones and lacks some. The sample contains some 140,000 clones, 75% to 85% of which appear only once. The sequenced material came from PBMCs. All receptors come from a man aged 25 to 45 in good health and CMV-seropositive. CDR3s include the opening cysteine and the closing phenylalanine or tryptophan. The order of the fields is D gene, J gene, clone size, V gene, CDR3 protein, CDR3 DNA. The D gene is left open where the match is weak. Clone size appears in some rows only: once, few, many, or a class for an expanded clone.

>NA|TRBJ2-5|once|TRBV5-8
CASSSGVRGRETQYF
TGTGCCAGCAGCTCGGGCGTACGAGGGCGAGAGACCCAGTACTTC
>TRBD1|TRBJ1-4|NA|TRBV27
CAGEGQGAGEKLFF
TGTGCCGGGGAAGGACAGGGGGCAGGGGAAAAACTGTTTTTT
>TRBD1|TRBJ2-7|NA|TRBV9
CASSPTGSKYEQYF
TGTGCCAGCAGCCCGACAGGGAGCAAGTACGAGCAGTACTTC
>NA|TRBJ2-7|NA|TRBV13
CASSPSGEREQYF
TGTGCCAGCAGCCCTTCGGGGGAGAGGGAGCAGTACTTC
>NA|TRBJ1-1|NA|TRBV7-6
CASSLAIQGTEAFF
TGTGCCAGCAGCTTAGCTATTCAGGGAACTGAAGCTTTCTTT
>TRBD1|TRBJ1-1|NA|TRBV7-9
CASSLYRGSTEAFF
TGTGCCAGCAGCTTATACAGGGGTTCAACTGAAGCTTTCTTT
>NA|TRBJ1-4|NA|TRBV4-2
CASSQTGTPTNEKLFF
TGTGCCAGCAGCCAAACCGGGACACCGACTAATGAAAAACTGTTTTTT
>NA|TRBJ2-1|NA|TRBV5-1
CASSLELSGRQFF
TGCGCCAGCAGCTTGGAACTTTCTGGGCGGCAGTTCTTC
>TRBD1|TRBJ2-1|NA|TRBV7-9
CASSLAGGHEQFF
TGTGCCAGCAGCTTGGCAGGGGGCCATGAGCAGTTCTTC
>NA|TRBJ1-5|NA|TRBV7-9
CASSQAGGNQPQHF
TGTGCCAGCAGCCAGGCGGGGGGCAATCAGCCCCAGCATTTT
>TRBD2|TRBJ2-1|NA|TRBV11-2
CASSSWSGGGNEQFF
TGTGCCAGCAGCTCGTGGTCCGGGGGGGGTAATGAGCAGTTCTTC
>NA|TRBJ2-3|NA|TRBV5-1
CASSSGNSGSTDTQYF
TGCGCCAGCAGCTCGGGAAACTCTGGTAGCACAGATACGCAGTATTTT
>NA|TRBJ2-7|NA|TRBV28
CASSLGETYEQYF
TGTGCCAGCAGTTTAGGGGAGACCTACGAGCAGTACTTC
>NA|TRBJ1-1|NA|TRBV7-3
CASSSRGTEAFF
TGTGCCAGCAGCTCTCGGGGTACTGAAGCTTTCTTT
>TRBD1|TRBJ1-5|NA|TRBV10-1
CASSVMDRWDNYQPQHF
TGCGCCAGCAGTGTGATGGACAGGTGGGATAATTATCAGCCCCAGCATTTT
>TRBD1|TRBJ1-6|few|TRBV11-2
CASSLTRTGYNSPLHF
TGTGCCAGCAGCTTAACCAGGACAGGGTATAATTCACCCCTCCACTTT
>NA|TRBJ1-6|few|TRBV7-2
CASSLQEGHNSPLHF
TGTGCCAGCAGCCTCCAGGAGGGGCATAATTCACCCCTCCACTTT
>TRBD1|TRBJ2-2|NA|TRBV25-1
CASSLLSGTGRGELFF
TGTGCCAGCAGTCTGTTGTCGGGGACAGGTCGAGGAGAGCTGTTTTTT
>NA|TRBJ1-6|NA|TRBV6-1
CASTGDSVPLHF
TGTGCCAGCACCGGTGATTCGGTGCCCCTCCACTTT
>NA|TRBJ2-7|NA|TRBV5-6
CASSATSGAYEQYF
TGTGCCAGCAGCGCAACTTCCGGTGCCTACGAGCAGTACTTC
>NA|TRBJ1-2|NA|TRBV28
CASTPGANYGYTF
TGTGCCAGCACCCCCGGTGCTAACTATGGCTACACCTTC
>TRBD2|TRBJ2-3|NA|TRBV5-1
CASSREGYNTDTQYF
TGCGCCAGCAGCCGGGAGGGTTATAACACAGATACGCAGTATTTT
>NA|TRBJ1-2|NA|TRBV6-5
CASSVTGINYGYTF
TGTGCCAGCAGTGTAACAGGGATTAACTATGGCTACACCTTC
>NA|TRBJ2-1|NA|TRBV7-9
CASSLPQGSYNEQFF
TGTGCCAGCAGCTTACCGCAGGGTAGCTACAATGAGCAGTTCTTC
>NA|TRBJ2-2|NA|TRBV19
CASSLRTTGELFF
TGTGCCAGTAGTCTCCGGACTACCGGGGAGCTGTTTTTT
>NA|TRBJ1-1|NA|TRBV11-2
CASSPRGAGALNTEAFF
TGTGCCAGCAGCCCCCGAGGGGCAGGGGCATTGAACACTGAAGCTTTCTTT
>TRBD2|TRBJ2-3|few|TRBV11-3
CASSLGTSGRGDTQYF
TGTGCCAGCAGCCTCGGGACTAGCGGGAGGGGAGATACGCAGTATTTT
>NA|TRBJ1-1|NA|TRBV9
CASSPPRRVEAFF
TGTGCCAGCAGCCCCCCTCGCCGGGTTGAAGCTTTCTTT
>NA|TRBJ1-5|NA|TRBV19
CASTGHLNQPQHF
TGTGCCAGTACCGGACATTTAAATCAGCCCCAGCATTTT
>NA|TRBJ1-3|once|TRBV6-1
CASSHTRGSGNTIYF
TGTGCCAGCAGCCATACCCGCGGGTCTGGAAACACCATATATTTT
>TRBD2|TRBJ2-5|NA|TRBV6-1
CASTATSGRGKYF
TGTGCCAGCACCGCGACTAGCGGGAGAGGGAAGTACTTC
>NA|TRBJ1-5|NA|TRBV19
CASTRGVSSNQPQHF
TGTGCCAGCACCCGGGGGGTGTCTAGCAATCAGCCCCAGCATTTT
>NA|TRBJ1-2|NA|TRBV27
CASSATHEANYGYTF
TGTGCCAGCAGTGCAACACACGAAGCTAACTATGGCTACACCTTC
>TRBD2|TRBJ2-5|NA|TRBV6-4
CASSDNSPRSGGDF
TGTGCCAGCAGTGATAACAGCCCACGATCCGGGGGGGACTTC
>TRBD1|TRBJ2-2|NA|TRBV6-1
CASSFQGAGELFF
TGTGCCAGCAGTTTCCAGGGGGCCGGGGAGCTGTTTTTT
>TRBD2|TRBJ2-1|once|TRBV6-5
CASSSREGNYNEQFF
TGTGCCAGCAGTTCCCGGGAGGGTAACTACAATGAGCAGTTCTTC
>NA|TRBJ1-1|few|TRBV2
CASRRGLNTEAFF
TGTGCCAGCAGGAGAGGGTTGAACACTGAAGCTTTCTTT
>TRBD1|TRBJ2-7|once|TRBV7-3
CASSLGQGGYEQYF
TGTGCCAGCAGCCTAGGACAGGGGGGCTACGAGCAGTACTTC
>TRBD1|TRBJ2-1|NA|TRBV4-3
CASSQGSGQGAYNERFF
TGCGCCAGCAGCCAGGGGAGCGGACAGGGGGCCTACAATGAGCGGTTCTTC
>NA|TRBJ1-1|NA|TRBV6-5
CASSRTPPEAFF
TGTGCCAGCAGCCGCACACCTCCTGAAGCTTTCTTT
>NA|TRBJ1-5|few|TRBV7-2
CASSLALQGGNQPQHF
TGTGCCAGCAGCTTAGCGCTACAGGGAGGGAATCAGCCCCAGCATTTT
>NA|TRBJ2-1|NA|TRBV28
CASSLGSTTYNEQFF
TGTGCCAGCAGTTTGGGCTCTACCACCTACAATGAGCAGTTCTTC